The 4 T cell receptor beta chains below were found in one sample sequenced in a study of cytomegalovirus exposure and HLA in healthy donors. With 60 Vbeta and 13 Jbeta primers, the PCR was carried out. Assay used: immunoSEQ multiplex PCR; TCRdb lists only in-frame clones, some missing. The sample includes 140,000 to 150,000 clones, about 82% of them seen just once. Sample: PBMCs. The receptors derive from a male donor in good health and CMV-seronegative.

The chain links TRBV10-3 to TRBJ2-2; 10 bases match TRBD2. The V gene end was trimmed by 5 bases and the J gene end by 4 bases; junction bases not matched to a gene: 10. The CDR3 totals 17 residues. The germline V gene encodes CDR1 ENHRY and CDR2 SYGVKD. CDR3: CAISRPPGLATTGELFF. The CDR3, as DNA: TGTGCCATCAGTCGCCCACCGGGACTAGCGACCACCGGGGAGCTGTTTTTT.

The chain couples TRBV29-1 to TRBJ2-7, with D possibly matching TRBD1 (5 bases). The CDR3 extends over 12 amino acids. The V end lost 3 bases, the J end lost 12 bases, and 18 bases lay between the germline ends. Germline V gene sequence: CDR1 SQVTM, CDR2 ANQGSEA. The CDR3 sequence: CSVEMAGPVLYF. Here the CDR3 DNA reads TGCAGCGTTGAGATGGCAGGGCCCGTTTTGTACTTC.

This clone is a singleton in its sample. V and J are TRBV6-6 and TRBJ1-1, with D maybe TRBD1 (6 bases). Trimming cost V 10 bases and J 3 bases, with 9 bases left between them. The germline V gene encodes CDR1 MNHNY and CDR2 SVGAGI (reference sequence). This CDR3 comprises 11 residues. This CDR3 is CATTGYTEAFF. The CDR3 DNA is TGTGCCACAACAGGGTACACTGAAGCTTTCTTT.

The chain couples TRBV7-2 to TRBJ1-1, with D possibly TRBD1 on 5 matching bases. The V end lost 6 bases, the J end lost 4 bases, and 12 bases lay between the germline ends. This CDR3 comprises 13 residues. CDR1 and CDR2 (germline): SGHTA, FQGNSA. The CDR3 sequence is CASSWQGTTEAFF. The CDR3 region has the DNA TGTGCCAGCAGTTGGCAGGGTACCACTGAAGCTTTCTTT.